The text below deals with one T cell receptor (beta chain). Time point noted: peripheral blood 6 weeks after treatment start. The V segment lost 6 bases and the J segment 2 bases; nucleotides outside the gene matches: 2. The CDR3 spans 15 residues. The germline CDR1 and CDR2 sequences are SNHLY and FYNNEI. This record comes from a study of PD-L1 blockade in urothelial cancer. Sequenced by immunoSEQ multiplex PCR; TCRdb stores in-frame clones only, minus some. The repertoire holds more than 90,000 clones, with around 93% as singletons. The sample in question was PBMCs, obtained around atezolizumab (anti-PD-L1) treatment. The chain employs TRBV2 and TRBJ2-3, with 13 bases identical to TRBD2. The receptor was derived from a man aged 55 to 70 with urothelial cancer. CDR3 DNA sequence: TGTGCCAGCAGGACTAGCGGGGGGTCCACAGATACGCAGTATTTT. This sequence encodes CASRTSGGSTDTQYF.